This T cell receptor (delta chain) was observed in a study of gamma-delta T cells after stem cell transplantation (dated by TCRdb to about 2016). The CDR3 contains 18 residues, cysteine and phenylalanine counted. Only CDR3 DNA is held: 54 bases, read in frame from base 1. Looking up the germline V gene yields CDR1 GEAIGNYY and CDR2 EKD. V trim: 2 bases; J trim: 1 base; unmatched bases: 12. This clone was picked up a small number of times. It lacks a known antigen. Possible read error: a much larger clone is one base away. The sample carries other DNA sequences with the same CDR3. Library preparation was by RT-PCR. Instrument used: Illumina MiSeq. TCRdb reran clone calling on the public reads with CATT; rows sharing one DNA sequence were then combined. Within this sample are 2,000 or so delta-chain clones, with about 6% of them counted one time only. Under 35% of the sample is in the top ten clones.

This receptor chain uses TRDV2 and TRDJ1; 10 middle bases align to TRDD3. This receptor was obtained from a human donor. It is not recorded whose cells these are; they may come from a transplant donor. Sequencing used gamma-delta T cells. This receptor has the CDR3 CACDNLLLGDPTTDKLIF. The nucleotide sequence reads as follows: TGTGCCTGTGACAACCTTTTACTGGGGGATCCAACCACCGATAAACTCATCTTT.